Listed here are 18 T cell receptor beta chains from one sample, sequenced in a study of T-cell memory formation after mild COVID-19. TCRdb redid the calling of the 5' RACE reads with MiXCR, one entry per CDR3 protein. The table has a few hundred thousand distinct CDR3 sequences, around 16% seen once. The sequencing sample was made of PBMCs or a T cell subset sorted from them (not recorded which). All receptors come from a man between 18 and 29 years old who had mild COVID-19 (a few samples of this study predate the infection). Cell type and time point are not known.

This clonotype has more than one count but fewer than ten. The V gene is TRBV9, the J gene TRBJ1-1; D is undetermined. The CDR3 runs to 14 residues. Per the germline V gene, CDR1 is SGDLS and CDR2 is YYNGEE. Deletions cut 3 bases from V and 0 bases from J, with 9 bases between. CDR3 nucleotides: TGTGCCAGCAGCGGTTTACCGATGAACACTGAAGCTTTCTTT. Its protein product is CASSGLPMNTEAFF.

This clonotype was recorded many times. The rearrangement links TRBV28 to TRBJ2-3; 8 bases match TRBD2. The V gene end was trimmed by 4 bases and the J gene end by 3 bases; junction bases not matched to a gene: 9. CDR1 and CDR2 from the germline V gene are MDHEN and SYDVKM. This CDR3 comprises 16 residues. The CDR3 bases are TGTGCCAGCAGTTCCGGAAGGCGGGGGGTTACAGATACGCAGTATTTT. It specifies CASSSGRRGVTDTQYF. Full variable domain (missing parts from reference TRBV28 and TRBJ2-3): DVKVTQSSRYLVKRTGEKVFLECVQDMDHENMFWYRQDPGLGLRLIYFSYDVKMKEKGDIPEGYSVSREKKERFSLILESASTNQTSMYLCASSSGRRGVTDTQYFGPGTRLTVL.

The genes are TRBV7-9 and TRBJ2-4; 9 nucleotides align to TRBD1. This CDR3 is built from 14 residues. Germline-derived CDR1 and CDR2 are SEHNR and FQNEAQ (reference sequence). The ends lost 9 bases at V and 1 base at J; junction bases unmatched: 4. The CDR3 DNA is TGTGCCAGGATACAGGGGGCGGCCAAAAACATTCAGTACTTC. As protein: CARIQGAAKNIQYF.

The chain employs TRBV6-5 and TRBJ2-7; 8 bases align to TRBD2. Losses at the gene ends were 0 bases for V and 4 bases for J; bases not matched to a gene: 5. Germline lookup yields CDR1 MNHEY and CDR2 SVGAGI. This CDR3 is built from 15 residues. CDR3 in DNA: TGTGCCAGCAGTTACTCGAGCGGGGGCTTGTACGAGCAGTACTTC. It translates to CASSYSSGGLYEQYF.

The J gene is TRBJ1-1, the V gene TRBV5-1; D gene ambiguous. CDR3 length: 14 residues. The germline CDR1 and CDR2 sequences are SGHRS and YFSETQ. V was pared by 5 bases and J by 2 bases, with 13 bases between. The DNA of the CDR3 is TGCGCCAGCAGGAGCGACGTGATTAACACTGAAGCTTTCTTT. Protein: CASRSDVINTEAFF.

This clonotype was recorded a few times. The chain recombines TRBV2 with TRBJ1-1; unclear D gene. This CDR3 spans 14 amino acids. Germline loops: CDR1 SNHLY, CDR2 FYNNEI. The ends were cut back, 8 bases at V and 4 bases at J, with 17 bases in the middle. CDR3 bases: TGTGCCAGCGATAAGGGTTTCATAGGCACTGAAGCTTTCTTT. The encoded protein is CASDKGFIGTEAFF.

The J gene is TRBJ1-2, the V gene TRBV9; a weak D match, TRBD1 (5 bases). Trimming left V 0 bases short and J 7 bases short, with 13 bases between. The CDR3 length is 14 residues. Germline CDR1 SGDLS, CDR2 YYNGEE. This CDR3 is CASSVGQGVGGYTF. The CDR3 DNA sequence: TGTGCCAGCAGCGTAGGTCAGGGAGTAGGTGGCTACACCTTC.

The J gene is TRBJ2-7, the V gene TRBV28; D is perhaps TRBD2 (5 bases). Trimming left V 3 bases short and J 4 bases short, with 10 bases between. The germline V gene encodes CDR1 MDHEN and CDR2 SYDVKM. This CDR3 is 13 amino acids long. This CDR3 is CASSLVPGYEQYV. The CDR3 DNA reads as TGTGCCAGCAGTTTGGTCCCGGGGTACGAGCAGTACGTC.

J is TRBJ1-6 and V is TRBV5-1; D is unresolved. The CDR3 extends over 16 amino acids. The V and J ends lost 0 bases and 8 bases respectively, with 15 bases between them. The germline CDR1 and CDR2 sequences are SGHRS and YFSETQ. The CDR3 nucleotides read TGCGCCAGCAGCTTGGGTCAGCCGGTTAGAGATTCACCCCTCCACTTT. Amino acid sequence: CASSLGQPVRDSPLHF.

The chain joins TRBV5-4 to TRBJ2-4; 7 bases line up with TRBD1. Germline V CDR1 and CDR2: SGHNT, YYREEE (reference sequence). V lost 4 bases, J lost 9 bases, and 10 bases stayed unmatched. This CDR3 is built from 14 residues. The CDR3 here is CASSDTRDRVIQYF. The CDR3 DNA is TGTGCCAGCAGCGACACTAGAGACAGGGTCATTCAGTACTTC.

The rearrangement links TRBV3-1 to TRBJ2-5, with TRBD2 matching 9 bases. CDR1 and CDR2 (germline): LGHDT, YNNKEL (reference sequence). The CDR3 has 14 amino acids. The V segment lost 6 bases and the J segment 5 bases; nucleotides outside the gene matches: 7. The CDR3 protein is CASRKASGTETQYF. The DNA of the CDR3 is TGTGCCAGCAGAAAGGCTAGCGGGACGGAGACCCAGTACTTC.

Ten or more counts support this clonotype. The chain employs TRBV4-1 and TRBJ2-3; 10 bases are shared with TRBD2. The V gene end was trimmed by 3 bases and the J gene end by 2 bases; junction bases not matched to a gene: 8. CDR3 length: 17 amino acids. The germline gives CDR1 MGHRA, CDR2 YSYEKL. The CDR3: CASSQEWTSGATDTQYF. In nucleotides, the CDR3 is TGCGCCAGCAGCCAGGAATGGACTAGCGGAGCCACAGATACGCAGTATTTT.

The genes are TRBV29-1 and TRBJ1-2; D is ambiguous. Germline assignment: CDR1 SQVTM and CDR2 ANQGSEA. The CDR3 length is 15 residues. Trimming shortened V by 3 bases and J by 1 base, and 15 bases separated the two germline ends. Here the CDR3 DNA reads TGCAGCGTTGATGCCGGATCACGCCTTAACTATGGCTACACCTTC. Translation: CSVDAGSRLNYGYTF.

Only a few counts were recorded for this clonotype. This rearrangement joins TRBV5-6 to TRBJ2-7; possibly TRBD1 for D (5 bases). Germline CDR1 and CDR2: SGHDT and YYEEEE. The V end lost 0 bases, the J end lost 2 bases, and 9 bases lay between the germline ends. The CDR3 runs to 14 residues. DNA for the CDR3: TGTGCCAGCAGCTTGGGTGACAGTGCCTACGAGCAGTACGTC. Translated: CASSLGDSAYEQYV.

The CDR3 protein is CASSHSPGTGALYEQYF. The CDR3, as DNA: TGTGCCAGCAGCCACTCCCCTGGGACAGGAGCCCTCTACGAGCAGTACTTC. J is TRBJ2-7 and V is TRBV4-2, with 8 bases identical to TRBD1. V gave up 3 bases and J gave up 3 bases; unmatched junction bases: 13. The CDR3 covers 17 residues. Germline CDR1 is LGHNA and CDR2 is YNFKEQ.

This clonotype was recorded a few times. This chain links TRBV5-1 with TRBJ2-3; D perhaps matches TRBD2 (7 bases). V was shortened by 4 bases and J by 4 bases, with 10 bases between the two germline ends. CDR1 and CDR2 from the germline V gene are SGHRS and YFSETQ. The CDR3 has 13 amino acids. CDR3 DNA: TGCGCCAGCAGCGAGGGGGGGTCAGATACGCAGTATTTT. This codes for CASSEGGSDTQYF.

The V call is TRBV6-5, the J call TRBJ1-1, with D unresolved. The V end lost 2 bases, the J end lost 0 bases, and 13 bases lay between the germline ends. Germline CDR1 MNHEY, CDR2 SVGAGI. The CDR3 runs 16 residues. CDR3 region: CASSYGFGRVNTEAFF. The CDR3 DNA reads TGTGCCAGCAGTTACGGATTCGGTAGGGTGAACACTGAAGCTTTCTTT.

The chain links TRBV6-5 to TRBJ2-5; D remains unclear. This CDR3 region has 15 residues. Between the trimmed V and J ends, which lost 5 bases and 1 base, there was a span of 14 bases. CDR1 is MNHEY, CDR2 SVGAGI, per germline. The CDR3 nucleotides are TGTGCCAGCAGTGGGTTATCGGCAGTCCAAGAGACCCAGTACTTC. The encoded protein is CASSGLSAVQETQYF.